Listed here are 11 T cell receptor beta chains from one sample, sequenced in a study of long-term antiretroviral therapy in people with HIV (dated by TCRdb to the early 2020s). The immunoSEQ hsTCRB v3.0 assay was used at survey level resolution to sequence the TRB variable region. TCRdb retrieved this table from immuneACCESS and kept in-frame rearrangements only. Not all clones are present; in checked studies, unresolved V genes account for under half, and no reason is known for the remainder. Across this sample there are approximately 16,000 clones, with approximately 86% seen only once. Jointly, the top ten make up roughly 14% of the sample. This sample comprised unsorted PBMCs, obtained more than 2.2 years before starting antiretroviral therapy. The receptors were gathered from a woman aged 25 to 39 with HIV.

The V call is TRBV29-1, the J call TRBJ2-5; D remains unclear. The CDR3 consists of 13 residues. V shed 1 base and J shed 8 bases, with 14 bases lying between them. The germline V gene has CDR1 SQVTM and CDR2 ANQGSEA. The CDR3 region has the DNA TGCAGCGTTGAAGGGGCTGGGGTGGATACCCAGTACTTC. It encodes CSVEGAGVDTQYF.

The V and J genes are TRBV19 and TRBJ2-5; a weak D match, TRBD1 (5 bases). V shed 5 bases and J shed 4 bases, with 14 bases lying between them. This CDR3 has 14 residues. CDR1 and CDR2 from the germline V gene are LNHDA and SQIVND (reference sequence). This chain's CDR3 is CASSPRQLGETQYF. Written as DNA, the CDR3 is TGTGCCAGTAGTCCCCGACAGTTGGGAGAGACCCAGTACTTC. The full variable domain, completed using reference TRBV19 and TRBJ2-5, is DGGITQSPKYLFRKEGQNVTLSCEQNLNHDAMYWYRQDPGQGLRLIYYSQIVNDFQKGDIAEGYSVSREKKESFPLTVTSAQKNPTAFYLCASSPRQLGETQYFGPGTRLLVL.

The CDR3 sequence: CASSLVQDSTDTQYF. CDR3 in DNA: TGTGCCAGCAGCTTGGTGCAGGACAGCACAGATACGCAGTATTTT. The chain employs TRBV5-4 and TRBJ2-3; D is undetermined. CDR3 length: 15 amino acids. Germline V gene sequence: CDR1 SGHNT, CDR2 YYREEE (reference sequence). Trimming took 0 bases from V and 0 from J, leaving 8 bases between them.

CDR3 amino acids: CAWSIGTGSTEAFF. Written as DNA, the CDR3 is TGTGCCTGGAGTATTGGGACAGGTTCCACTGAAGCTTTCTTT. V usage is TRBV30 and J usage is TRBJ1-1, with 8 bases aligning to TRBD1. The junction had 6 bases not matched to a gene; V was cut back by 2 bases and J by 4 bases. This CDR3 is 14 amino acids long. Looked up from germline, CDR1 is GTSNPN and CDR2 is SVGIG (reference sequence).

V gene TRBV7-9 combines with J gene TRBJ2-1, with D possibly matching TRBD2 (7 bases). The CDR3 runs to 15 residues. Trimming took off 5 bases at V and 4 bases at J, with 15 bases between the two ends. Germline CDR1 reads SEHNR; CDR2 reads FQNEAQ (reference sequence). The CDR3 DNA reads TGTGCCAGCAGCACGACGAGGGGGGGATACAATGAGCAGTTCTTC. It is translated as CASSTTRGGYNEQFF.

This clone was seen a single time. This chain connects TRBV5-1 to TRBJ1-3; D is possibly TRBD1 (5 bases). Deletions cut 8 bases from V and 2 bases from J, with 14 bases between. Germline V gene sequence: CDR1 SGHRS, CDR2 YFSETQ. The CDR3 is 14 residues long. The CDR3 is CASRDSRAGNTIYF. The CDR3 DNA follows: TGCGCCAGTCGGGACTCTAGAGCTGGAAACACCATATATTTT.

The chain recombines TRBV5-1 with TRBJ2-1; D is unresolved. The V gene lost 6 bases and the J gene lost 0 bases, with 19 bases spanning the gap. The CDR3 spans 17 residues. The germline CDR1 and CDR2 sequences are SGHRS and YFSETQ. The CDR3 sequence: CASTPQAKTVSYNEQFF. In DNA, the CDR3 is TGCGCCAGCACCCCCCAGGCCAAAACCGTCTCCTACAATGAGCAGTTCTTC. Combining the CDR3 with reference TRBV5-1 and TRBJ2-1 gives the whole variable domain KAGVTQTPRYLIKTRGQQVTLSCSPISGHRSVSWYQQTPGQGLQFLFEYFSETQRNKGNFPGRFSGRQFSNSRSEMNVSTLELGDSALYLCASTPQAKTVSYNEQFFGPGTRLTVL.

This chain links TRBV9 with TRBJ1-2; possible D gene TRBD1, 5 bases. The V gene lost 4 bases and the J gene lost 6 bases, with 22 bases spanning the gap. The CDR3 has 16 amino acids. Germline V gene lookup returns CDR1 SGDLS and CDR2 YYNGEE. The CDR3 nucleotides read TGTGCCAGCAGCCCCCGGGGTCCGGGGGAGAAAGATGGCTACACCTTC. Translating it yields CASSPRGPGEKDGYTF.

Note on this clone: Germline is not matched at one junction end, which may reflect a read error. The V gene is TRBV10-3, the J gene TRBJ1-4; no reliable D call. Per germline, CDR1 ENHRY and CDR2 SYGVKD. The CDR3 has 12 amino acids. CDR3 DNA sequence: TGTGCCAGCAGCCCCCATTCGGCCCCAGAGGTTTTT. As protein: CASSPHSAPEVF.

The chain is built from TRBV30 and TRBJ1-2; a possible D gene is TRBD1 (5 bases). Germline loops: CDR1 GTSNPN, CDR2 SVGIG (reference sequence). This CDR3 is built from 14 residues. The V gene lost 2 bases and the J gene lost 4 bases, with 14 bases spanning the gap. The CDR3 reads CAWSRGDGGYGYTF. The CDR3 DNA reads TGTGCCTGGAGTCGGGGAGACGGGGGCTATGGCTACACCTTC. Variable domain in full (rest from reference TRBV30 and TRBJ1-2): SQTIHQWPATLVQPVGSPLSLECTVEGTSNPNLYWYRQAAGRGLQLLFYSVGIGQISSEVPQNLSASRPQDRQFILSSKKLLLSDSGFYLCAWSRGDGGYGYTFGSGTRLTVV.

This clone appeared a few times. The chain uses TRBV10-3 and TRBJ2-5; unclear D gene. Germline values: CDR1 ENHRY, CDR2 SYGVKD. V lost 5 bases and J 5 bases, leaving 15 bases between the germline ends. This CDR3 spans 14 amino acids. Written as DNA, the CDR3 is TGTGCCATCAGTATTGGCAACCTAGGGGAGACCCAGTACTTC. It codes for CAISIGNLGETQYF.